The rows below give T cell receptor beta chains drawn from one sample of a study of beta chain features in type 1 diabetes. The protocol was immunoSEQ multiplex PCR, while the TCRdb copy is restricted to in-frame clones and leaves out a portion. The data hold 900,000 or so clones, with 15% to 20% observed a single time. The sequenced sample was naive CD4+ T cells from blood. The receptor set was obtained from a woman between 18 and 29 years old in good health. Each CDR3 is given with its conserved first and last residue. Fields, in order: V gene, J gene, clone size, CDR3 protein. Clone size is given for some rows only: seen once, a few or many times, or a class if the clone is expanded.

>TRBV4-3|TRBJ2-3|few
CASSRGGGRLLTSTDTQYF
>TRBV9|TRBJ1-1|few
CASSVGRNTEAFF
>TRBV11-1|TRBJ1-1|few
CASSPDSPGIYTEAFF
>TRBV10-3|TRBJ2-7|few
CAISEPLSGNEQYF
>TRBV15|NA|few
CATSRDLAHYEQYF
>TRBV18|TRBJ1-5|few
CASSPRAGGLEPQHF
>TRBV4-3|TRBJ2-7|few
CASSQAYFGTVNYEQYF
>TRBV4-2|TRBJ1-2|NA
CASSALETGFGYTF
>TRBV5-8|TRBJ1-2|few
CASSFSSRDGYTF
>TRBV2|TRBJ2-1|few
CASSAGTSENNEQFF
>TRBV20-1|TRBJ2-3|few
CSVLGDTQYF
>TRBV28|TRBJ2-1|NA
CASRNPVNLVICNEQFF
>TRBV19|TRBJ1-5|few
CASSAGSSNQPQHF
>TRBV18|TRBJ1-2|NA
CASSPRGSGTEPFFRGYTF
>TRBV7-9|TRBJ2-3|NA
CASRSLAATDTQYF
>TRBV7-2|TRBJ2-7|NA
CASSLGTHSYEQYF
>TRBV11-3|TRBJ2-1|few
CASSKQGSEQFF
>TRBV6-1|TRBJ2-5|NA
CASSVTTGLRETQYF
>TRBV5-1|TRBJ2-1|few
CASSRGGLAGEEQFF
>TRBV28|TRBJ1-2|NA
CASEGLAYGYTF